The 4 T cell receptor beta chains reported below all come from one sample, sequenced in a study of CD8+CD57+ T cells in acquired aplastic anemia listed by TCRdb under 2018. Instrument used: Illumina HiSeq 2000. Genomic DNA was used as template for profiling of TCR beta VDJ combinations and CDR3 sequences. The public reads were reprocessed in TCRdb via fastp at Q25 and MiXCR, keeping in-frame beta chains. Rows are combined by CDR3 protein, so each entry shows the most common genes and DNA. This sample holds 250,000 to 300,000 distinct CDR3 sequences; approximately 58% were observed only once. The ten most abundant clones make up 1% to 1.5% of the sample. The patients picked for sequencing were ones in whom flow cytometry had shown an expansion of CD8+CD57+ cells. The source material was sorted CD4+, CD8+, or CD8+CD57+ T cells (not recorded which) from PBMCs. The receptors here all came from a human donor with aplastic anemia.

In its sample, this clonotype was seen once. The chain's CDR3 is CSASVGQAFF. CDR3 DNA: TGCAGTGCTAGTGTGGGGCAAGCTTTCTTT. The chain couples TRBV20-1 to TRBJ1-1, with D possibly being TRBD1 (5 bases). V shed 3 bases and J shed 9 bases, with 8 bases lying between them. Germline loops: CDR1 DFQATT, CDR2 SNEGSKA (reference sequence). This CDR3 spans 10 amino acids.

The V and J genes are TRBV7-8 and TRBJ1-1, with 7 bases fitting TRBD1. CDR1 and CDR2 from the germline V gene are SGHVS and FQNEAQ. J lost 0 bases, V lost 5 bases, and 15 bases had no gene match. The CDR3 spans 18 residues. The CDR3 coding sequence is TGTGCCAGCAGCCATAGCGCAGGGGGGGGGAGGATGAACACTGAAGCTTTCTTT. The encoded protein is CASSHSAGGGRMNTEAFF.

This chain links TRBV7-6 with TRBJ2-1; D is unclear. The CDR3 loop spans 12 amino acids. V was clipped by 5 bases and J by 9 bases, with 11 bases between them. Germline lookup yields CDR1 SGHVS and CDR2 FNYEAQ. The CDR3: CASSILSSEQFF. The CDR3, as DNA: TGTGCCAGCAGCATTCTTAGCAGTGAGCAGTTCTTC.

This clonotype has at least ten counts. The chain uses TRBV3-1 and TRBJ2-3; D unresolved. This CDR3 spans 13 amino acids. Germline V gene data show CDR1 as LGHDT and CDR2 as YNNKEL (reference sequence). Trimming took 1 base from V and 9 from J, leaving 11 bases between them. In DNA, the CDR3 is TGTGCCAGCAGCCAAGCCCGTCTTGGGACGCAGTATTTT. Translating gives CASSQARLGTQYF.